This is a list of T cell receptor beta chains from one sample in a study of shared clonotypes between healthy human individuals. TCRdb's copy holds only in-frame clones and misses some; the assay was immunoSEQ multiplex PCR. The sample includes almost 750,000 clones, approximately 77% of them seen just once. The specimen was memory CD4+ T cells sorted from blood. These receptor sequences come from a woman aged 25 to 45 in good health. Both conserved end residues are part of each CDR3.

CDR3aa: CASRLAGGRYEQYF
v_gene: TRBV6-4

CDR3aa: CASSLGEGRLIRFF
v_gene: TRBV5-1

CDR3aa: CASSIDRAGAEQYF
v_gene: TRBV5-4

CDR3aa: CASSIGRDIGYTF
v_gene: TRBV19

CDR3aa: CASLEDASGPGELFF
v_gene: TRBV6-5

CDR3aa: CASTRGSMGTGELFF
v_gene: TRBV27

CDR3aa: CASSFPGLYEQYF
v_gene: TRBV28

CDR3aa: CAISGTWTSDSTDTQYF
v_gene: TRBV10-3

CDR3aa: CASIPRRGDYEQYF
v_gene: TRBV27

CDR3aa: CASSFYPSTYEQYF
v_gene: TRBV7-8

CDR3aa: CASRPSLEDRSYEQYF
v_gene: TRBV5-4

CDR3aa: CASSPAATDTQYF
v_gene: TRBV18

CDR3aa: CASSFLAGAVDTQYF
v_gene: TRBV5-1

CDR3aa: CASSRTVSEGYTF
v_gene: TRBV5-1

CDR3aa: CASKGRGETQYF
v_gene: TRBV7-8

CDR3aa: CASSPTFGDQPQHF
v_gene: TRBV2

CDR3aa: CASGTGSSGYGYTF
v_gene: TRBV5-1

CDR3aa: CASSSPWGTEAYEQYF
v_gene: TRBV28

CDR3aa: CSVQEGAYNEQFF
v_gene: TRBV29-1

CDR3aa: CAWSLPGTGYTF
v_gene: TRBV30

CDR3aa: CASSTPTSSEQYF
v_gene: TRBV5-5

CDR3aa: CASRQGFGGELFF
v_gene: TRBV2

CDR3aa: CASSLEKPGLAGGYEQYF
v_gene: TRBV5-1

CDR3aa: CASSPSTGSGETQYF
v_gene: TRBV18

CDR3aa: CASSIQNVLTF
v_gene: TRBV19

CDR3aa: CASSPLASGVSTDTQYF
v_gene: TRBV7-2

CDR3aa: CASNGEGNTEAFF
v_gene: TRBV2

CDR3aa: CSVEKQDLFYGYTF
v_gene: TRBV29-1

CDR3aa: CASSPSQGTRSYEQYF
v_gene: TRBV18

CDR3aa: CASSLAGLDEQFF
v_gene: TRBV7-2

CDR3aa: CASSQRQGQSSYEQYF
v_gene: TRBV11-1

CDR3aa: CASSSRRDNYEQYF
v_gene: TRBV19

CDR3aa: CASSSVEGLSYNEQFF
v_gene: TRBV25-1

CDR3aa: CASSSTYNLNTGELFF
v_gene: TRBV5-6

CDR3aa: CASSSGLLEQYF
v_gene: TRBV11-2